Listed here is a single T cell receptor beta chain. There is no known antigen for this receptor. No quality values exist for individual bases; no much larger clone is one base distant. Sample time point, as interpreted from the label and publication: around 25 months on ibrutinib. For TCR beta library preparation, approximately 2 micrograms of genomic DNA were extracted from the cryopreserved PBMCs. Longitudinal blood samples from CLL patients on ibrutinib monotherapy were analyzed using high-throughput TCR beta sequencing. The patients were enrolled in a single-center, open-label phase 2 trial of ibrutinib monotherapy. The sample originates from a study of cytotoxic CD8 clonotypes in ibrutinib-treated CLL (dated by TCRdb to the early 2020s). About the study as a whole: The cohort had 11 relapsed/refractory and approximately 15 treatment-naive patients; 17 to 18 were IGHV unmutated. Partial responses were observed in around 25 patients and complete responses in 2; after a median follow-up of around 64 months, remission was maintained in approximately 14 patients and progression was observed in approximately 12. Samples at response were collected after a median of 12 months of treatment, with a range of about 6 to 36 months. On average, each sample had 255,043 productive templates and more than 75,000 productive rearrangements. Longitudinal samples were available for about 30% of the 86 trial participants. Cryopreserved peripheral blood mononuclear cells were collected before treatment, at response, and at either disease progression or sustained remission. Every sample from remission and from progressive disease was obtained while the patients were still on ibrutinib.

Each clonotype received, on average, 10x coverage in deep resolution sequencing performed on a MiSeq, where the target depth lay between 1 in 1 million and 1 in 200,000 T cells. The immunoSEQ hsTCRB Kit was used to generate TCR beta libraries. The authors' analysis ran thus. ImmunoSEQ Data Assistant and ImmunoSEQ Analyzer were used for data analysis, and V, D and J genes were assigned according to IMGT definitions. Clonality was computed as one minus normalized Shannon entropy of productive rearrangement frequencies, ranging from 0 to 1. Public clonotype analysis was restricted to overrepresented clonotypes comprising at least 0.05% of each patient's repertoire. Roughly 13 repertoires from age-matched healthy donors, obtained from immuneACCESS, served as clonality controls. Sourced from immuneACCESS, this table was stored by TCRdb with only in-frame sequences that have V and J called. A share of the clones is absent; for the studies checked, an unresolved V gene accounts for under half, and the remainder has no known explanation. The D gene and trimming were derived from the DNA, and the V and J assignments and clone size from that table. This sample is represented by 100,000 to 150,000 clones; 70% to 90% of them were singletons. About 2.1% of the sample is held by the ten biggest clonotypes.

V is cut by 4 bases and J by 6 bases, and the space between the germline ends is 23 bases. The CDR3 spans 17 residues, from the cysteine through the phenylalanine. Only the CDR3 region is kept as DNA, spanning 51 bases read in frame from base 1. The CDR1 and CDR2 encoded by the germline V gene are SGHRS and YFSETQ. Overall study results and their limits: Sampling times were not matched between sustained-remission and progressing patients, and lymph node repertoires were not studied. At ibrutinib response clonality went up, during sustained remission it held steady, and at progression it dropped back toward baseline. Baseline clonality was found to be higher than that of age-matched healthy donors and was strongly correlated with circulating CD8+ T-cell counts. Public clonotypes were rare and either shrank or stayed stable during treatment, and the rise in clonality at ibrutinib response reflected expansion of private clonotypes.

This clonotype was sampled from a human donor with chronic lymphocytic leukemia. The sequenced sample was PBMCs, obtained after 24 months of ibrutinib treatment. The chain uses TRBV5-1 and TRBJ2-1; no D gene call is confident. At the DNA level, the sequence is TGCGCCAGCAGCGCCCTAGGTAGGACGCTAAAAGGCAATGAGCAGTTCTTC. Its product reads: CASSALGRTLKGNEQFF.